Listed here is a single TCR beta chain. CDR1 and CDR2 (germline): LGHNA, YSLEER. Trimming removed 0 bases at V and 0 bases at J, with 7 bases between. The CDR3 has 15 residues. Assay used: immunoSEQ multiplex PCR; TCRdb lists only in-frame clones, some missing. The repertoire holds about 37,000 clones, with 80% to 90% as singletons. This sample is drawn from a study of blood T cell repertoires in COVID-19. Background on the study: COVID-19 samples, acute and convalescent, were from the United States, Italy and Spain. The cDNA or gDNA used as material had been derived from T cells, B-cell-depleted T cells, or PBMCs.

The sample was peripheral blood. This receptor was obtained from a human donor in a cohort sampled during active COVID-19. J is TRBJ2-3 and V is TRBV4-3; D gene uncertain. The CDR3 DNA reads TGCGCCAGCAGCCAAGACCTCACTAGCACAGATACGCAGTATTTT. Translating it yields CASSQDLTSTDTQYF.